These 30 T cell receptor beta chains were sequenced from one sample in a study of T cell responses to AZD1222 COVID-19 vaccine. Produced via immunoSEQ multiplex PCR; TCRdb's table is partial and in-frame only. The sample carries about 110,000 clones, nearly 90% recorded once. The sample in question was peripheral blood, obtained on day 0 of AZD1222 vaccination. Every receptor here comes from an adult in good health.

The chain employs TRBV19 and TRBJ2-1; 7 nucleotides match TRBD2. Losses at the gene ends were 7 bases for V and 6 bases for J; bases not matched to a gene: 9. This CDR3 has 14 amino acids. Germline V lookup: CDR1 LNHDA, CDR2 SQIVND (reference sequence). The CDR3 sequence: CASKRSSGSNEQFF. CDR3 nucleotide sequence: TGTGCCAGTAAGCGGTCTAGCGGTAGCAATGAGCAGTTCTTC.

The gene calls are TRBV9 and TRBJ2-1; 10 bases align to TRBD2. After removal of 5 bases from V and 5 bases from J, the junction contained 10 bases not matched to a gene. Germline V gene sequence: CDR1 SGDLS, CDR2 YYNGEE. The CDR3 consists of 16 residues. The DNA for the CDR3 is TGTGCCAGCAGTCGCGGGGCTCTAGCGGGGGACAATGAGCAGTTCTTC. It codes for CASSRGALAGDNEQFF.

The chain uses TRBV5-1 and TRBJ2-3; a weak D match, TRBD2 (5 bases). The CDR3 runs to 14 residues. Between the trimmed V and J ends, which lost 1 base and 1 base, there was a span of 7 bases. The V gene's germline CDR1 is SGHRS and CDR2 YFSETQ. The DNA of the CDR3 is TGCGCCAGCAGCTTGTGGCGGGGCACAGATACGCAGTATTTT. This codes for CASSLWRGTDTQYF.

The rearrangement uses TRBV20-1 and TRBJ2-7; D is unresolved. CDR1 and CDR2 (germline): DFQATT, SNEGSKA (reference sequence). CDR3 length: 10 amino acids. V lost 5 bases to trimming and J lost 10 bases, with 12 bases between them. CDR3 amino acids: CSAFPGFQYV. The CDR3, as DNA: TGCAGTGCTTTCCCAGGTTTCCAGTACGTC.

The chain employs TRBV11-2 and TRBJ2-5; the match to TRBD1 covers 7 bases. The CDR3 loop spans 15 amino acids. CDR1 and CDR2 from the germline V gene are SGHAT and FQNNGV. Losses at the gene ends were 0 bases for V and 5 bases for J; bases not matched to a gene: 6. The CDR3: CASSLERTGWETQYF. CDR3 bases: TGTGCCAGCAGCTTAGAGCGGACAGGTTGGGAGACCCAGTACTTC.

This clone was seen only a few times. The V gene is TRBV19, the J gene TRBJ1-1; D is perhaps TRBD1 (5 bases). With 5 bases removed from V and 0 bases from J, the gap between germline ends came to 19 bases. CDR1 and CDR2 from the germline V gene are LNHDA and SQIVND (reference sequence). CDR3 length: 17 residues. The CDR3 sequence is CASSLRRGGLMNTEAFF. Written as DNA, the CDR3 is TGTGCCAGTAGTCTCCGTAGGGGCGGACTCATGAACACTGAAGCTTTCTTT.

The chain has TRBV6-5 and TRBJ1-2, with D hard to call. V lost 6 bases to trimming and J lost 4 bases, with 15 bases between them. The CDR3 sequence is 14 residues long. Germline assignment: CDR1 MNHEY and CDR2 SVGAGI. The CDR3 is CASSQRTDSYGYTF. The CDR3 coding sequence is TGTGCCAGCAGCCAGCGGACGGATAGCTATGGCTACACCTTC.

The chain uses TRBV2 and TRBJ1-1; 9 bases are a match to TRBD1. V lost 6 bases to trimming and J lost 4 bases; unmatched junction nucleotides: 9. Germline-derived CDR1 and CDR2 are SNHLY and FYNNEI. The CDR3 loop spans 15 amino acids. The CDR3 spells CASRTPGQGLTEAFF. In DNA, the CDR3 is TGTGCCAGCAGGACTCCAGGACAGGGGCTCACTGAAGCTTTCTTT.

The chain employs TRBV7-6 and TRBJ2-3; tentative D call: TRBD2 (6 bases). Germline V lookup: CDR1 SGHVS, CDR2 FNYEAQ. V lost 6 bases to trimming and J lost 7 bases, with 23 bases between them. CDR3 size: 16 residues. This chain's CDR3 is CASSLPAREAGNTQYF. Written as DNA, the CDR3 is TGTGCCAGCAGTCTACCCGCCAGGGAGGCAGGGAATACGCAGTATTTT. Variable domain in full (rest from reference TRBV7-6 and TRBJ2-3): GAGVSQSPRYKVTKRGQDVALRCDPISGHVSLYWYRQALGQGPEFLTYFNYEAQQDKSGLPNDRFSAERPEGSISTLTIQRTEQRDSAMYRCASSLPAREAGNTQYFGPGTRLTVL.

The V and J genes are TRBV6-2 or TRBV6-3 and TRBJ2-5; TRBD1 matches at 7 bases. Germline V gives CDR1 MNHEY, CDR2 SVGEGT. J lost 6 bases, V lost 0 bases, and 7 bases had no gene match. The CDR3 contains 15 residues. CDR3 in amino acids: CASSYSTGDLKTQYF. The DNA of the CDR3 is TGTGCCAGCAGTTACTCCACAGGGGATTTAAAGACCCAGTACTTC.

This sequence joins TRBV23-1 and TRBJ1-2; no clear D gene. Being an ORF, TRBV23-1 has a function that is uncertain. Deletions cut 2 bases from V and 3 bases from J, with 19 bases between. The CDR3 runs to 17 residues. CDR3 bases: TGCGCCAGCAGTCAACAACCCCCCCCAGGCGCGGACTATGGCTACACCTTC. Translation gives CASSQQPPPGADYGYTF.

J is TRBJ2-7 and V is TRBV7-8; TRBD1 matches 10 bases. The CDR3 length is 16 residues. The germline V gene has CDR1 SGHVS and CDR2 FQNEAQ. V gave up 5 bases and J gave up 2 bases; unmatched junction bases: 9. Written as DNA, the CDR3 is TGTGCCAGCAGCGCGGCCGGACAGGGGGGTCCCTACGAGCAGTACTTC. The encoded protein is CASSAAGQGGPYEQYF.

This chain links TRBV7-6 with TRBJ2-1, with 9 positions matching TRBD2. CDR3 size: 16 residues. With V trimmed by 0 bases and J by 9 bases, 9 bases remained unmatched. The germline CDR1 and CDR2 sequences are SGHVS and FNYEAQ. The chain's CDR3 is CASSLARLAGRFEQFF. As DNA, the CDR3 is TGTGCCAGCAGCTTAGCGCGGCTAGCGGGAAGATTTGAGCAGTTCTTC.

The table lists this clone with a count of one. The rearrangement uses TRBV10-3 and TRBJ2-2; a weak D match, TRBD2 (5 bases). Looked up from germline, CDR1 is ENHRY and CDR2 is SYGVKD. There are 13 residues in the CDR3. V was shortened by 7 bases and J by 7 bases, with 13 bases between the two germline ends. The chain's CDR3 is CAITRDLLGELFF. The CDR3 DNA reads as TGTGCCATCACACGGGATCTCCTCGGGGAGCTGTTTTTT.

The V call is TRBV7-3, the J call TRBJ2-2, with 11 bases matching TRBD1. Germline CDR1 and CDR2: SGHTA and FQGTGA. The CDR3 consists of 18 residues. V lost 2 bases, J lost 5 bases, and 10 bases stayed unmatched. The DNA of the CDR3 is TGTGCCAGCAGCTTACGCGGACAGGGGGCAGTAAGGACCGGGGAGCTGTTTTTT. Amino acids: CASSLRGQGAVRTGELFF.

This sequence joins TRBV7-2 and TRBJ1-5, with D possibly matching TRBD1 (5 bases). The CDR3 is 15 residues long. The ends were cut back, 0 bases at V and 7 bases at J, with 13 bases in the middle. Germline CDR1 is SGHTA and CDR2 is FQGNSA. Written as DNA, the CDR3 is TGTGCCAGCAGCTTAGCGAAGGGAAGGGGCCAGCCCCAGCATTTT. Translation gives CASSLAKGRGQPQHF.

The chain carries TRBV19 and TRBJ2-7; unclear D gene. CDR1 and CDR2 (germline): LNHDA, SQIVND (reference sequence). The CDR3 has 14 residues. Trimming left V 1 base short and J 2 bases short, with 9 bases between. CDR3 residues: CASSIAVVPYEQYF. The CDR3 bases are TGTGCCAGTAGTATAGCGGTGGTTCCCTACGAGCAGTACTTC.

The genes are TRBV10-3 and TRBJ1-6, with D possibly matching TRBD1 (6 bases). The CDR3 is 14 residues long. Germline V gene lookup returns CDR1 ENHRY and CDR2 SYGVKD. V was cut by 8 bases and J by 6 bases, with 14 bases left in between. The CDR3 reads CAIRRGSTNSPLHF. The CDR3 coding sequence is TGTGCCATCCGCAGGGGTTCAACTAATTCACCCCTCCACTTT.

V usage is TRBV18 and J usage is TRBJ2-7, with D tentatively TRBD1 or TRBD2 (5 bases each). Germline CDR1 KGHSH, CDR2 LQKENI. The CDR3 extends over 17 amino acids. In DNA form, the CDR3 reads TGTGCCAGCTCAACACCGATCCGGGACGCGGCCTCCTACGAGCAGTACGTC. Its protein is CASSTPIRDAASYEQYV.

The CDR3 reads CATSRGTYNEQFF. The CDR3 nucleotides read TGTGCCACCAGCAGAGGGACCTACAATGAGCAGTTCTTC. This chain joins TRBV15 and TRBJ2-1, with D uncertain. V was cut by 1 base and J by 2 bases, with 3 bases left in between. Per germline, CDR1 LNHNV and CDR2 YYDKDF (reference sequence). The CDR3 loop spans 13 amino acids.

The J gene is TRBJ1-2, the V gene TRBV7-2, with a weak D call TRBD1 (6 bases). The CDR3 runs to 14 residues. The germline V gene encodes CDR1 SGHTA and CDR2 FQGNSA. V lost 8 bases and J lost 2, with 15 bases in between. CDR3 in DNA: TGTGCCAGCCGCACACGGACAGAAAACTATGGCTACACCTTC. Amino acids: CASRTRTENYGYTF.

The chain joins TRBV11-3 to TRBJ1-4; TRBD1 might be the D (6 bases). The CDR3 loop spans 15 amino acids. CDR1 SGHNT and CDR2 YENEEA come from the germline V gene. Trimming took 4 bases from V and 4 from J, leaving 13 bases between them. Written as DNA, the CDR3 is TGTGCCAGCAGCTCAATCAGGGGCCATAATGAAAAACTGTTTTTT. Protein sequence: CASSSIRGHNEKLFF.

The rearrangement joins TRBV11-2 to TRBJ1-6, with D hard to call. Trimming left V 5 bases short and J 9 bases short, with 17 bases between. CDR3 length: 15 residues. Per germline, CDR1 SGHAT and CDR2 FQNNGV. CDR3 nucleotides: TGTGCCAGCAGCCCACCGGCACAACCTGGTTCACCCCTCCACTTT. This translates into CASSPPAQPGSPLHF.

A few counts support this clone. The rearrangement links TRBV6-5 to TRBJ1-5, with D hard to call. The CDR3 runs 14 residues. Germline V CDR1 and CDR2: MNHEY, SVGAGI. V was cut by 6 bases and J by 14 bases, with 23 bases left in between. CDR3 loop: CASSAFQSTPSEHF. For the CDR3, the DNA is TGTGCCAGCAGCGCCTTTCAGTCCACCCCCAGTGAGCATTTT.

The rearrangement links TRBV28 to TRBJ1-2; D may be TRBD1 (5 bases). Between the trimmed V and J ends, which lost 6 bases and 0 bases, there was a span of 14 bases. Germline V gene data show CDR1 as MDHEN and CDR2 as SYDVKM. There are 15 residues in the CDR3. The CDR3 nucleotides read TGTGCCAGCAGAGCCGGGACGGTCACTAACTATGGCTACACCTTC. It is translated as CASRAGTVTNYGYTF.

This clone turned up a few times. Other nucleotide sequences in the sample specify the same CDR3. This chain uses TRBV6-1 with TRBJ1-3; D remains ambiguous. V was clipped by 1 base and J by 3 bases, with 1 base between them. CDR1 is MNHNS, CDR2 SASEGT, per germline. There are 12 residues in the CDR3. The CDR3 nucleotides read TGTGCCAGCAGTGAAGGTGGAAACACCATATATTTT. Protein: CASSEGGNTIYF.

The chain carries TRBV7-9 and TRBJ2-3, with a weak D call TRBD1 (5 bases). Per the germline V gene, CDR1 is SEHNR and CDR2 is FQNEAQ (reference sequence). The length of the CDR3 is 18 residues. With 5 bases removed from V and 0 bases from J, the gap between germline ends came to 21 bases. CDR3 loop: CASSGRGRAQSSTDTQYF. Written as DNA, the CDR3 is TGTGCCAGCAGCGGTAGGGGCAGGGCGCAAAGTAGCACAGATACGCAGTATTTT.

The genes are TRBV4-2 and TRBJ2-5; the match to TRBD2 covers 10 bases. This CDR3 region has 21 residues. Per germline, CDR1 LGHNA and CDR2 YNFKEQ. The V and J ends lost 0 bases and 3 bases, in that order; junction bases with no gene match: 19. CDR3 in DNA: TGTGCCAGCAGCCAAGATCTGACACTAGCGGGGACTAGGGGTTCAAAAGAGACCCAGTACTTC. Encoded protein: CASSQDLTLAGTRGSKETQYF.

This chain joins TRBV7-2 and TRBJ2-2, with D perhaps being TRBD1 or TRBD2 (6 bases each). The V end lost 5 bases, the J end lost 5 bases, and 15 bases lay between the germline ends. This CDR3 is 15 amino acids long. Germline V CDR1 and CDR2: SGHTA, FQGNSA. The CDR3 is CASSGPSGATGELFF. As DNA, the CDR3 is TGTGCCAGCAGCGGACCGTCGGGGGCAACCGGGGAGCTGTTTTTT. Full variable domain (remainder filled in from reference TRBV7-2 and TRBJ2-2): GAGVSQSPSNKVTEKGKDVELRCDPISGHTALYWYRQSLGQGLEFLIYFQGNSAPDKSGLPSDRFSAERTGGSVSTLTIQRTQQEDSAVYLCASSGPSGATGELFFGEGSRLTVL.

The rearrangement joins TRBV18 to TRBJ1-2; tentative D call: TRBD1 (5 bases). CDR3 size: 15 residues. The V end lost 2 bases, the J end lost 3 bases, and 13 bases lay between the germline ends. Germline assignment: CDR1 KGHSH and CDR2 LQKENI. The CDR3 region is CASSPGRREHYGYTF. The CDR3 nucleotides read TGTGCCAGCTCACCAGGGCGCAGGGAGCACTATGGCTACACCTTC.